This T cell receptor beta chain stems from a study of neurological immune-mediated disorders. Study outcomes and limitations: No CDR3 amino acid sequences were shared by expanded clones across subjects, suggesting private repertoires in all groups.

This clonotype was observed at least ten times. Its antigen remains unknown. Template-switch 5'RACE cDNA synthesis added a 10-nucleotide unique molecular identifier. A single record per CDR3 protein comes from TCRdb applying MiXCR to the 5' RACE reads. Among 35,000 to 40,000 distinct CDR3 sequences listed, 11% were seen once. The sorted libraries started from under 1.2 million CD4+ or CD8+ T cells. Sequences were obtained from CD4+ T cells from blood. The TCR originated in a woman aged 30 to 39 with HTLV-1-associated myelopathy (HAM/TSP).

CDR3 protein: CASSLLSSVGNEQFF. For the CDR3, the DNA is TGCGCCAGCAGCTTGCTGTCATCAGTAGGCAATGAGCAGTTCTTC. The chain is built from TRBV5-1 and TRBJ2-1, with D unclear. Germline-derived CDR1 and CDR2 are SGHRS and YFSETQ. This CDR3 spans 15 amino acids. V was pared by 1 base and J by 6 bases, with 14 bases between. Supplemented by reference TRBV5-1 and TRBJ2-1, the full variable domain reads KAGVTQTPRYLIKTRGQQVTLSCSPISGHRSVSWYQQTPGQGLQFLFEYFSETQRNKGNFPGRFSGRQFSNSRSEMNVSTLELGDSALYLCASSLLSSVGNEQFFGPGTRLTVL.